This record concerns one TCR beta chain sequence. No antigen is known for it. It was from PBMCs that CD4+ and CD8+ T cells were sorted. This entry comes from a study of CD8+ T cells in alopecia areata. Overall study findings and caveats: Normal-skin resident alphabeta T cells also appear among scalp sample sequences. The study found higher clonality in lesional than normal scalp, especially in alopecia totalis/universalis.

RNA extraction was followed by reverse transcription into cDNA, which acted as the sequencing template. Method: immunoSEQ multiplex PCR; TCRdb's copy keeps in-frame clones and lacks some. The table includes over 85,000 clones, around 38% detected once. This sequence originates from a human donor with alopecia areata. The sequenced sample was CD4+ T cells sorted from blood.

The CDR3 bases are TGTGCCAGCTCACCAGGACAGGGAGGCACAGATACGCAGTATTTT. Translating it yields CASSPGQGGTDTQYF. This sequence joins TRBV18 and TRBJ2-3, with 8 bases fitting TRBD1. Germline assignment: CDR1 KGHSH and CDR2 LQKENI. Trimming took 2 bases from V and 1 from J; bases not matched to a gene: 2. This CDR3 comprises 15 residues.